This entry lists 29 T cell receptor beta chains sequenced from one sample in a study of T cells in Graves' hyperthyroidism and ophthalmopathy. RNA transcripts provided the source from which TCR beta CDR3 regions were amplified. HTBI primers were used for first-round RT-PCR of the TCR CDR3. TCRdb reprocessed the multiplex PCR reads with MiXCR, giving one entry per CDR3 protein. The sample lists nearly 250,000 distinct CDR3 sequences; approximately 24% were seen once. Material for sequencing was blood. These receptors all come from a woman aged 40 to 50 with Graves' ophthalmopathy.

This clonotype was found a few times. The chain joins TRBV5-1 to TRBJ1-1; D unresolved. Per germline, CDR1 SGHRS and CDR2 YFSETQ. CDR3 size: 12 residues. Between the trimmed V and J ends, which lost 2 bases and 8 bases, there was a span of 10 bases. Written as DNA, the CDR3 is TGCGCCAGCAGCTTAGGGAAGACCGAAGCTTTCTTT. The encoded protein is CASSLGKTEAFF.

This clonotype has ten or more counts. The CDR3 sequence: CSAPHVGQGVDYEQYF. CDR3 nucleotides: TGCAGTGCTCCTCACGTGGGGCAGGGCGTCGACTACGAGCAGTACTTC. This chain uses TRBV20-1 with TRBJ2-7; tentative D call: TRBD1 (5 bases). V was pared by 5 bases and J by 3 bases, with 23 bases between. This CDR3 comprises 16 residues. Germline assignment: CDR1 DFQATT and CDR2 SNEGSKA (reference sequence).

The CDR3 sequence is CASNGGGLEQYF. The CDR3 nucleotides are TGTGCCAGCAACGGGGGAGGGCTCGAGCAGTACTTC. The V and J genes are TRBV14 and TRBJ2-7; 7 bases match TRBD2. This CDR3 has 12 residues. Trimming at V came to 7 bases and at J to 6 bases, leaving 6 bases not matched to a gene. CDR1 is SGHDN, CDR2 FVKESK, per germline.

This clonotype was found many times. The V and J genes are TRBV24-1 and TRBJ1-1; 7 positions agree with TRBD1. The junction had 4 bases not matched to a gene; V was cut back by 7 bases and J by 0 bases. The CDR3 runs to 14 residues. Germline V gene data show CDR1 as KGHDR and CDR2 as SFDVKD. The CDR3 loop is CATRQTGMNTEAFF. DNA for the CDR3: TGTGCCACCAGGCAGACAGGGATGAACACTGAAGCTTTCTTT.

The chain employs TRBV2 and TRBJ1-1; possibly TRBD1 for D (5 bases). From germline, CDR1 is SNHLY and CDR2 FYNNEI. The CDR3 is 15 residues long. The V and J ends lost 3 bases and 1 base respectively, with 12 bases between them. CDR3 amino acids: CASSDQGVPNTEAFF. In nucleotides, the CDR3 is TGTGCCAGCAGTGACCAGGGTGTGCCGAACACTGAAGCTTTCTTT.

This clonotype was picked up many times. This chain uses TRBV10-1 with TRBJ2-7; 10 bases agree with TRBD2. The J segment lost 2 bases and the V segment lost 8 bases, leaving 3 bases of the junction unmatched. This CDR3 is built from 13 residues. Looked up from germline, CDR1 is WNHNN and CDR2 is SYGVQD (reference sequence). CDR3 coding DNA: TGCGCCAGCTCTAGCGGGGGAACCTACGAGCAGTACTTC. Protein: CASSSGGTYEQYF.

Many counts were recorded for this clonotype. This rearrangement joins TRBV6-4 to TRBJ2-3; weak D call: TRBD2 (6 bases). Trimming cost V 5 bases and J 0 bases, with 12 bases left between them. This CDR3 region has 15 residues. CDR1 and CDR2 from the germline V gene are MRHNA and SNTAGT. Written as DNA, the CDR3 is TGTGCCAGCAGTCGGGAGCGGGCTAGCACAGATACGCAGTATTTT. This gives the protein CASSRERASTDTQYF.

The chain combines TRBV20-1 with TRBJ2-5, with D uncertain. Germline lookup yields CDR1 DFQATT and CDR2 SNEGSKA (reference sequence). V gave up 1 base and J gave up 1 base, with 4 bases separating them. This CDR3 region has 12 residues. Here the CDR3 reads CSARVVQETQYF. DNA of the CDR3: TGCAGTGCTAGAGTCGTCCAAGAGACCCAGTACTTC.

This clonotype was counted a few times. The chain has TRBV9 and TRBJ2-2; no reliable D call. The CDR3 loop spans 16 amino acids. Germline V lookup: CDR1 SGDLS, CDR2 YYNGEE. The V and J ends lost 0 bases and 6 bases respectively, with 15 bases between them. The CDR3 here is CASSVGTRPLAGELFF. The CDR3 nucleotides read TGTGCCAGCAGCGTAGGTACGAGACCCTTGGCCGGGGAGCTGTTTTTT.

This clonotype occurred many times. The V call is TRBV19, the J call TRBJ2-7; 10 nucleotides agree with TRBD2. J gave up 4 bases and V 9 bases, and 3 bases lay outside the gene matches. This CDR3 comprises 12 residues. Germline CDR1 LNHDA, CDR2 SQIVND (reference sequence). The DNA for the CDR3 is TGTGCCAGCGGGACTAGCGTTTACGAGCAGTACTTC. It codes for CASGTSVYEQYF.

The sample holds many counts of this clonotype. The chain has TRBV6-1 and TRBJ2-7; D tentatively fits TRBD1 or TRBD2 (7 bases each). Trimming took 8 bases from V and 0 from J, leaving 14 bases between them. This CDR3 region has 14 residues. CDR1 is MNHNS, CDR2 SASEGT, per germline. CDR3 sequence reads: CASRTGGSSYEQYF. In DNA, the CDR3 is TGTGCCAGCCGGACAGGCGGGAGCTCCTACGAGCAGTACTTC.

The rearrangement joins TRBV12-3 or TRBV12-4 to TRBJ1-2; D gene ambiguous. The V end lost 1 base, the J end lost 4 bases, and 7 bases lay between the germline ends. CDR3 length equals 13 residues. Written as DNA, the CDR3 is TGTGCCAGCAGTTTAGACCCTTTCTATGGCTACACCTTC. Protein sequence: CASSLDPFYGYTF.

In this sample, this clonotype turned up many times. The chain couples TRBV28 to TRBJ2-7; D unclear. From germline, CDR1 is MDHEN and CDR2 SYDVKM. With 7 bases removed from V and 0 bases from J, the gap between germline ends came to 10 bases. The CDR3 runs to 13 residues. The CDR3 DNA reads TGTGCCAGCACTGGCGGTCCCTCCTACGAGCAGTACTTC. It is translated as CASTGGPSYEQYF.

This clonotype was seen ten or more times. The rearrangement uses TRBV9 and TRBJ2-5; TRBD2 aligns across 7 bases. Germline-derived CDR1 and CDR2 are SGDLS and YYNGEE. The CDR3 sequence is 15 residues long. After removal of 0 bases from V and 1 base from J, the junction contained 3 bases not matched to a gene. The CDR3 sequence: CASSVGGLTQETQYF. Written as DNA, the CDR3 is TGTGCCAGCAGCGTAGGGGGACTAACCCAAGAGACCCAGTACTTC.

Points on this clonotype: At one end the junction does not follow the germline gene, possibly because of a read error. This chain connects TRBV6-1 to TRBJ2-7; tentative D call: TRBD2 (6 bases). The CDR3 is 16 amino acids. CDR1 is MNHNS and CDR2 is SASEGT in the germline V gene. The CDR3 sequence is CASSEGTIGSPYEQSF. The CDR3 region has the DNA TGTGCCAGCAGTGAAGGGACTATCGGGAGCCCCTACGAGCAGTCCTTC.

This clonotype was recorded at least ten times. The chain joins TRBV12-3 or TRBV12-4 to TRBJ1-5, with D uncertain. Trimming shortened V by 7 bases and J by 3 bases, and 7 bases separated the two germline ends. The CDR3 totals 12 residues. DNA for the CDR3: TGTGCCAGCAAACCCGCCAATCAGCCCCAGCATTTT. Translation gives CASKPANQPQHF.

The table lists this clonotype with many counts. The J gene is TRBJ1-5, the V gene TRBV27, with TRBD1 matching 9 bases. The CDR3 is made up of 15 amino acids. In germline, CDR1 is MNHEY, CDR2 SMNVEV (reference sequence). The V segment lost 11 bases and the J segment 4 bases; nucleotides outside the gene matches: 12. CDR3 in DNA: TGTGCCTCCCCCTTACCCGGGACAGGGAATCAGCCCCAGCATTTT. As protein: CASPLPGTGNQPQHF.

This clonotype has just a few counts. The chain recombines TRBV24-1 with TRBJ1-2; no definite D call. Germline assignment: CDR1 KGHDR and CDR2 SFDVKD. V lost 4 bases, J lost 6 bases, and 8 bases lay in between. The CDR3 runs 12 residues. The CDR3 DNA reads as TGTGCCACCAGTGACCGACACCATGGCTACACCTTC. This translates into CATSDRHHGYTF.

This clonotype was counted many times. The rearrangement links TRBV20-1 to TRBJ2-7, with 9 bases matching TRBD1. V trimming: 5 bases; J trimming: 4 bases; junction bases outside the gene matches: 9. Germline V CDR1 and CDR2: DFQATT, SNEGSKA (reference sequence). CDR3 size: 14 residues. The CDR3 spells CSAPGQGNRYEQYF. The CDR3 nucleotides read TGCAGTGCTCCCGGACAGGGGAATAGGTACGAGCAGTACTTC.

This clonotype was observed at least ten times. The V and J genes are TRBV6-5 and TRBJ2-5; 11 bases are shared with TRBD1. The length of the CDR3 is 13 residues. Germline V lookup: CDR1 MNHEY, CDR2 SVGAGI. V shed 10 bases, J shed 4 bases, and the junction held 5 bases outside the gene matches. This CDR3 is CATGQGVGETQYF. DNA for the CDR3: TGTGCCACGGGACAGGGGGTGGGAGAGACCCAGTACTTC.

This chain links TRBV24-1 with TRBJ2-5; D assignment may be TRBD1 or TRBD2 (6 bases each). CDR1 is KGHDR, CDR2 SFDVKD, per germline. Trimming took off 0 bases at V and 2 bases at J, with 12 bases between the two ends. This CDR3 has 16 amino acids. In nucleotides, the CDR3 is TGTGCCACCAGTGATTTGGGACGGAGGGGGCAAGAGACCCAGTACTTC. Residues: CATSDLGRRGQETQYF.

This clonotype was seen ten or more times. The chain couples TRBV18 to TRBJ2-5, with 11 bases matching TRBD2. Germline V gives CDR1 KGHSH, CDR2 LQKENI. Trimming at V came to 0 bases and at J to 0 bases, leaving 6 bases not matched to a gene. The CDR3 contains 18 residues. The CDR3 loop is CASSPPAGLAAYQETQYF. CDR3 coding DNA: TGTGCCAGCTCACCACCGGCGGGACTAGCGGCGTACCAAGAGACCCAGTACTTC.

This clonotype has at least ten counts. The V gene is TRBV5-1, the J gene TRBJ2-7, with D perhaps assigned TRBD1 or TRBD2 (5 bases each). The CDR3 length is 17 residues. Trimming shortened V by 5 bases and J by 0 bases, and 21 bases separated the two germline ends. Germline V gives CDR1 SGHRS, CDR2 YFSETQ. The CDR3 is CASSAGRDGTGSYEQYF. In nucleotides, the CDR3 is TGCGCCAGCAGTGCAGGTCGGGACGGGACCGGCTCCTACGAGCAGTACTTC.

This clonotype was picked up many times. The rearrangement joins TRBV12-3 or TRBV12-4 to TRBJ1-2; 7 bases match TRBD1. After removal of 5 bases from V and 4 bases from J, the junction contained 4 bases not matched to a gene. The CDR3 has 13 residues. The CDR3 sequence is CASSPRDSYGYTF. DNA for the CDR3: TGTGCCAGCAGTCCCCGGGACAGCTATGGCTACACCTTC.

At least ten counts were recorded for this clonotype. The CDR3 nucleotides are TGTGCCAGCAGAACCCAGGGGCGAGCTTTCTTT. Translation gives CASRTQGRAFF. The chain carries TRBV2 and TRBJ1-1; D may be TRBD1 (6 bases). Looked up from germline, CDR1 is SNHLY and CDR2 is FYNNEI. V lost 6 bases and J lost 10, with 12 bases in between. The CDR3 is 11 amino acids.

This clonotype was recorded many times. The V call is TRBV5-6, the J call TRBJ1-1; 7 nucleotides match TRBD1. The CDR3 is made up of 15 amino acids. Unmatched junction bases numbered 7, after V lost 2 bases and J lost 3 bases. Germline loops: CDR1 SGHDT, CDR2 YYEEEE. The CDR3, as DNA: TGTGCCAGCAGCTTTCGCCAGGGGGAGTACACTGAAGCTTTCTTT. Protein sequence: CASSFRQGEYTEAFF.

This clonotype has a count of ten or more. This rearrangement joins TRBV5-1 to TRBJ2-7; D may match TRBD1 or TRBD2 (7 bases each). Trimming removed 0 bases from V and 7 bases from J, with 23 bases in between. Germline loops: CDR1 SGHRS, CDR2 YFSETQ. The CDR3 is made up of 17 amino acids. The CDR3 nucleotides read TGCGCCAGCAGCTTGGGCTCCGGGGGAGGGGGCCTTCGTGAGCAGTACTTC. It is translated as CASSLGSGGGGLREQYF.

This clonotype was observed many times. V gene TRBV4-2 combines with J gene TRBJ1-5, with D unclear. The V gene's germline CDR1 is LGHNA and CDR2 YNFKEQ. The CDR3 spans 14 residues. Trimming removed 1 base from V and 5 bases from J, with 9 bases in between. This CDR3 is CASSQVPAYQPQHF. CDR3 DNA sequence: TGTGCCAGCAGCCAAGTCCCCGCGTATCAGCCCCAGCATTTT.

The table lists this clonotype with many counts. The chain employs TRBV24-1 and TRBJ2-5, with 8 bases fitting TRBD2. The germline V gene encodes CDR1 KGHDR and CDR2 SFDVKD. The CDR3 spans 15 residues. Trimming at V came to 7 bases and at J to 5 bases, leaving 11 bases not matched to a gene. The CDR3 sequence is CATRTSRGGIETQYF. For the CDR3, the DNA is TGTGCCACCAGAACGTCACGGGGGGGCATCGAGACCCAGTACTTC.